Below are 30 T cell receptor beta chains sequenced from a single sample in a study of blood T cell repertoires in COVID-19 (dated by TCRdb to 2018 to 2021). Library prep was done by the immunoSEQ multiplex PCR assay. In its TCRdb copy, this immuneACCESS table keeps in-frame sequences only and misses some clones. Where compared with another copy, unresolved V genes explain less than half of these, and the others have no known cause. In this sample the table shows approximately 230,000 clones, about 86% of which occur a single time. The leading ten clones occupy over 12% of the sample. Sequencing input: PBMCs or T cells enriched from blood (not recorded which). These receptors were taken from a woman between 50 and 59 years old with acute COVID-19.

The rearrangement joins TRBV20-1 to TRBJ1-1, with D possibly matching TRBD1 (6 bases). The CDR3 runs to 10 residues. Per germline, CDR1 DFQATT and CDR2 SNEGSKA (reference sequence). V was cut by 6 bases and J by 7 bases, with 9 bases left in between. The CDR3 coding sequence is TGCAGTGCCCGGGACATTGAAGCTTTCTTT. It is translated as CSARDIEAFF.

This chain connects TRBV5-4 to TRBJ1-2, with TRBD1 matching 7 bases. Germline V gene lookup returns CDR1 SGHNT and CDR2 YYREEE (reference sequence). This CDR3 is 13 amino acids long. The V gene end was trimmed by 0 bases and the J gene end by 7 bases; junction bases not matched to a gene: 3. The CDR3 spells CASSLDRGFGYTF. CDR3 DNA sequence: TGTGCCAGCAGCTTGGACAGGGGTTTTGGCTACACCTTC.

The rearrangement links TRBV18 to TRBJ1-4; D unclear. The CDR3 spans 14 residues. Trimming shortened V by 6 bases and J by 0 bases, and 8 bases separated the two germline ends. Germline V gene sequence: CDR1 KGHSH, CDR2 LQKENI. CDR3 loop: CASSPRATNEKLFF. CDR3 in DNA: TGTGCCAGCTCCCCGCGAGCAACTAATGAAAAACTGTTTTTT.

This chain uses TRBV28 with TRBJ2-7; 13 nucleotides agree with TRBD2. Looked up from germline, CDR1 is MDHEN and CDR2 is SYDVKM. The CDR3 runs 14 residues. V shed 3 bases, J shed 6 bases, and the junction held 2 bases outside the gene matches. The CDR3 loop reads CASSLRLAGGEQYF. CDR3 bases: TGTGCCAGCAGTTTGCGACTAGCGGGAGGCGAGCAGTACTTC. Together with reference TRBV28 and TRBJ2-7, the CDR3 gives the full variable domain: DVKVTQSSRYLVKRTGEKVFLECVQDMDHENMFWYRQDPGLGLRLIYFSYDVKMKEKGDIPEGYSVSREKKERFSLILESASTNQTSMYLCASSLRLAGGEQYFGPGTRLTVT.

The chain joins TRBV15 to TRBJ2-1; a weak D match, TRBD2 (6 bases). From germline, CDR1 is LNHNV and CDR2 YYDKDF (reference sequence). This CDR3 has 21 amino acids. Trimming took off 2 bases at V and 0 bases at J, with 26 bases between the two ends. CDR3: CATSRNLVGLPKEGSYNEQFF. The CDR3 nucleotides are TGTGCCACCAGCAGAAACTTGGTCGGACTACCCAAAGAGGGCTCCTACAATGAGCAGTTCTTC.

The CDR3 region has the DNA TGTGCCAGCAGCGCGGGACTCCAGGGCGTGGGTGAGCAGTTCTTC. It encodes CASSAGLQGVGEQFF. The chain couples TRBV7-7 to TRBJ2-1, with D possibly being TRBD2 (6 bases). The ends were cut back, 5 bases at V and 9 bases at J, with 20 bases in the middle. In germline, CDR1 is SSHAT, CDR2 FNYEAQ (reference sequence). The CDR3 runs 15 residues.

The gene calls are TRBV28 and TRBJ2-7; 9 nucleotides align to TRBD1. J gave up 5 bases and V 3 bases, and 8 bases lay outside the gene matches. This CDR3 is built from 15 residues. In germline, CDR1 is MDHEN, CDR2 SYDVKM. The CDR3 reads CASSLTGTGLHEQYF. Here the CDR3 DNA reads TGTGCCAGCAGTTTGACCGGGACAGGGCTGCACGAGCAGTACTTC.

J is TRBJ1-5 and V is TRBV27, with D hard to call. Germline V gene lookup returns CDR1 MNHEY and CDR2 SMNVEV (reference sequence). The V end was cut by 2 bases, the J end by 3 bases, with 5 bases between. The CDR3 has 13 residues. The CDR3 protein is CASSLGPNQPQHF. CDR3 DNA: TGTGCCAGCAGTTTAGGGCCCAATCAGCCCCAGCATTTT.

The V gene is TRBV28, the J gene TRBJ2-7; 12 nucleotides agree with TRBD2. With 6 bases clipped from V and 6 bases from J, the junction kept 9 bases outside the gene matches. The V gene's germline CDR1 is MDHEN and CDR2 SYDVKM. This CDR3 contains 15 residues. The CDR3 bases are TGTGCCAGCAGACCTAGGACTAGCGGGAATATCGAGCAGTACTTC. As protein: CASRPRTSGNIEQYF.

V usage is TRBV5-1 and J usage is TRBJ2-2; tentative D call: TRBD1 (5 bases). The V end was cut by 0 bases, the J end by 6 bases, with 15 bases between. The CDR3 spans 16 residues. CDR1 is SGHRS, CDR2 YFSETQ, per germline. The CDR3 region is CASSLAAGYSSGELFF. The CDR3 DNA reads TGCGCCAGCAGCTTGGCGGCAGGGTATTCGTCCGGGGAGCTGTTTTTT.

J is TRBJ2-2 and V is TRBV13; D gene ambiguous. V lost 4 bases and J lost 6, with 3 bases in between. The CDR3 has 11 residues. CDR1 is PRHDT and CDR2 is FYEKMQ in the germline V gene (reference sequence). The CDR3 protein is CASSSSGELFF. The CDR3 bases are TGTGCCAGCAGCTCCTCCGGGGAGCTGTTTTTT. The whole variable domain, remainder taken from reference TRBV13 and TRBJ2-2, is AAGVIQSPRHLIKEKRETATLKCYPIPRHDTVYWYQQGPGQDPQFLISFYEKMQSDKGSIPDRFSAQQFSDYHSELNMSSLELGDSALYFCASSSSGELFFGEGSRLTVL.

The chain joins TRBV24-1 to TRBJ1-2; the match to TRBD1 covers 12 bases. Per germline, CDR1 KGHDR and CDR2 SFDVKD. Trimming cost V 3 bases and J 3 bases; bases outside gene matches: 7. There are 17 residues in the CDR3. CDR3 bases: TGTGCCACCAGTGATCCCGGGACAGGGGGCGAAGACTATGGCTACACCTTC. This gives the protein CATSDPGTGGEDYGYTF.

The chain is built from TRBV7-8 and TRBJ2-1; 9 nucleotides match TRBD2. CDR3 length: 16 residues. Per germline, CDR1 SGHVS and CDR2 FQNEAQ. V lost 3 bases to trimming and J lost 1 base; unmatched junction nucleotides: 4. This CDR3 is CASSLGTSRSYNEQFF. In DNA form, the CDR3 reads TGTGCCAGCAGCTTGGGGACTAGCAGATCCTACAATGAGCAGTTCTTC.

This clone has just one count. The V and J genes are TRBV9 and TRBJ1-1; TRBD1 matches at 7 bases. The CDR3 is 14 amino acids. Germline CDR1 and CDR2: SGDLS and YYNGEE. V lost 2 bases and J lost 5; bases outside the gene matches: 6. This CDR3 reads CASSVEGAGTEAFF. CDR3 bases: TGTGCCAGCAGCGTCGAGGGGGCGGGGACTGAAGCTTTCTTT.

The chain employs TRBV25-1 and TRBJ1-4, with 7 bases identical to TRBD1. CDR1 MGHDK and CDR2 SYGVNS come from the germline V gene. Trimming cost V 1 base and J 5 bases; bases outside gene matches: 4. CDR3 length: 15 amino acids. CDR3 protein: CASSESGTVNEKLFF. The CDR3, as DNA: TGTGCCAGCAGTGAATCCGGGACAGTCAATGAAAAACTGTTTTTT.

The rearrangement links TRBV14 to TRBJ1-2; the D gene is possibly TRBD1 (6 bases). Trimming shortened V by 0 bases and J by 3 bases, and 14 bases separated the two germline ends. The germline V gene encodes CDR1 SGHDN and CDR2 FVKESK. This CDR3 region has 16 residues. The CDR3 DNA follows: TGTGCCAGCAGCCAAGATATAGCAGGGGTGGACTATGGCTACACCTTC. It is translated as CASSQDIAGVDYGYTF. Based on the CDR3 plus reference TRBV14 and TRBJ1-2, the full variable domain is EAGVTQFPSHSVIEKGQTVTLRCDPISGHDNLYWYRRVMGKEIKFLLHFVKESKQDESGMPNNRFLAERTGGTYSTLKVQPAELEDSGVYFCASSQDIAGVDYGYTFGSGTRLTVV.

J is TRBJ2-1 and V is TRBV28, with D uncertain. The CDR3 length is 15 residues. Between the trimmed V and J ends, which lost 6 bases and 5 bases, there was a span of 17 bases. The germline gives CDR1 MDHEN, CDR2 SYDVKM. For the CDR3, the DNA is TGTGCCAGCAGCTTACCATCGACAAGCAACAATGAGCAGTTCTTC. It is translated as CASSLPSTSNNEQFF.

This clone is a singleton in its sample. The chain links TRBV6-5 to TRBJ1-1; 7 bases fit TRBD1. The germline V gene has CDR1 MNHEY and CDR2 SVGAGI. This CDR3 spans 13 amino acids. Losses at the gene ends were 4 bases for V and 11 bases for J; bases not matched to a gene: 10. The CDR3 nucleotides are TGTGCCAGCAGTTGGACAGGAAGCGTGTCGGCTTTCTTT. Translating gives CASSWTGSVSAFF.

The chain joins TRBV14 to TRBJ1-1, with D unclear. V shed 4 bases and J shed 10 bases, with 10 bases lying between them. The CDR3 has 11 residues. CDR1 is SGHDN, CDR2 FVKESK, per germline. The CDR3, as DNA: TGTGCCAGCAGCCTGGCAGGAGGAGCTTTCTTT. Its translation: CASSLAGGAFF.

The chain joins TRBV27 to TRBJ2-5, with a weak D call TRBD2 (6 bases). The CDR3 totals 14 residues. The germline CDR1 and CDR2 sequences are MNHEY and SMNVEV (reference sequence). V was pared by 1 base and J by 5 bases, with 11 bases between. In DNA form, the CDR3 reads TGTGCCAGCAGTTTATGGGGGGATCCGGAGACCCAGTACTTC. The encoded protein is CASSLWGDPETQYF.

This clone was found once. This CDR3 reads CASSRRGSGTGELFF. CDR3 DNA: TGTGCCAGCAGCCGTAGGGGGAGCGGCACCGGGGAGCTGTTTTTT. The chain combines TRBV28 with TRBJ2-2, with TRBD1 as a possible D gene (6 bases). The CDR3 has 15 residues. V lost 6 bases and J 4 bases, leaving 15 bases between the germline ends. Germline V lookup: CDR1 MDHEN, CDR2 SYDVKM.

This chain links TRBV6-1 with TRBJ2-1, with 12 bases aligning to TRBD2. The CDR3 loop spans 16 amino acids. Losses at the gene ends were 4 bases for V and 7 bases for J; bases not matched to a gene: 8. The germline V gene encodes CDR1 MNHNS and CDR2 SASEGT. The CDR3 DNA is TGTGCCAGCAGTGCTAGCGGGAGGGCGTCCATGAATGAGCAGTTCTTC. This sequence encodes CASSASGRASMNEQFF.

V usage is TRBV7-6 and J usage is TRBJ2-1; 7 bases align to TRBD2. Unmatched junction bases numbered 17, after V lost 6 bases and J lost 0 bases. The germline V gene has CDR1 SGHVS and CDR2 FNYEAQ. This CDR3 is built from 19 residues. The CDR3 spells CASSRLIAGAVSSYNEQFF. For the CDR3, the DNA is TGTGCCAGCAGTCGATTGATAGCGGGTGCCGTTAGCTCCTACAATGAGCAGTTCTTC.

This clone was counted between two and nine times. V and J are TRBV4-2 and TRBJ1-3, with D possibly TRBD1 on 5 matching bases. Trimming removed 0 bases from V and 9 bases from J, with 12 bases in between. The CDR3 runs to 14 residues. The germline gives CDR1 LGHNA, CDR2 YNFKEQ. The CDR3 DNA reads as TGTGCCAGCAGCCAAGATGGGATCCAGGGCACCATATATTTT. Its protein is CASSQDGIQGTIYF.

The V and J genes are TRBV5-4 and TRBJ2-3; the match to TRBD2 covers 12 bases. Germline V gene sequence: CDR1 SGHNT, CDR2 YYREEE (reference sequence). Trimming at V came to 0 bases and at J to 3 bases, leaving 5 bases not matched to a gene. This CDR3 is 17 amino acids long. The CDR3 sequence: CASSLGLAGGLTDTQYF. The CDR3 nucleotides read TGTGCCAGCAGCTTGGGTCTAGCGGGAGGGTTAACAGATACGCAGTATTTT. Full variable domain (outside the CDR3, taken from reference TRBV5-4 and TRBJ2-3): ETGVTQSPTHLIKTRGQQVTLRCSSQSGHNTVSWYQQALGQGPQFIFQYYREEENGRGNFPPRFSGLQFPNYSSELNVNALELDDSALYLCASSLGLAGGLTDTQYFGPGTRLTVL.

V is TRBV5-1 and J is TRBJ2-7; D uncertain. Germline CDR1 SGHRS, CDR2 YFSETQ. V lost 0 bases to trimming and J lost 0 bases, with 7 bases between them. The CDR3 has 14 amino acids. CDR3 protein: CASSLGAVSYEQYF. CDR3 coding DNA: TGCGCCAGCAGCTTGGGGGCAGTCTCCTACGAGCAGTACTTC.

The chain has TRBV19 and TRBJ1-2, with 8 bases lining up with TRBD1. The CDR3 spans 15 residues. With 2 bases clipped from V and 8 bases from J, the junction kept 10 bases outside the gene matches. The germline CDR1 and CDR2 sequences are LNHDA and SQIVND (reference sequence). Here the CDR3 reads CASSIWQGANWGYTF. CDR3 in DNA: TGTGCCAGTAGTATATGGCAGGGGGCAAACTGGGGCTACACCTTC.

DNA of the CDR3: TGCGCCAGCAGCTTCCAGGGAAACACCGGGGAGCTGTTTTTT. Protein sequence: CASSFQGNTGELFF. The chain joins TRBV5-1 to TRBJ2-2, with D perhaps TRBD1 (5 bases). V dropped 2 bases and J dropped 2 bases, with 7 bases sitting between them. CDR1 and CDR2 from the germline V gene are SGHRS and YFSETQ. The length of the CDR3 is 14 residues.

This sequence joins TRBV28 and TRBJ2-1; D might be TRBD1 (6 bases). Germline V gene lookup returns CDR1 MDHEN and CDR2 SYDVKM. Trimming cost V 5 bases and J 12 bases, with 11 bases left between them. This CDR3 has 11 residues. CDR3 protein: CASSQPTGQFF. Written as DNA, the CDR3 is TGTGCCAGCAGTCAACCGACAGGGCAGTTCTTC.

The chain couples TRBV5-1 to TRBJ1-5; TRBD1 matches 8 bases. This CDR3 has 14 amino acids. V trimming: 5 bases; J trimming: 7 bases; junction bases outside the gene matches: 8. Per germline, CDR1 SGHRS and CDR2 YFSETQ. The CDR3 reads CASSSGGAGQPQHF. The DNA for the CDR3 is TGCGCCAGCAGTTCAGGGGGCGCGGGCCAGCCCCAGCATTTT.